These 27 T cell receptor beta chains were all obtained from the same sample, sequenced in a study of blood T cells in healthy people across ages. A second PCR of 7 to 11 cycles used a sample-barcoded 5' primer and a J-beta primer mix. From the 5' RACE reads, TCRdb called clonotypes with MiXCR, one entry per CDR3 protein. The profile shows about 930,000 distinct CDR3 sequences, under 35% of them singletons. The data were also submitted as part of a second study, on T cells of mothers and their children.

What was sequenced was blood. All receptors come from a woman in her thirties or forties in good health.

This clonotype was detected a few times. CDR3 sequence reads: CASSEKGVGANVLTF. In DNA form, the CDR3 reads TGTGCCAGCAGTGAAAAAGGGGTCGGGGCCAACGTCCTGACTTTC. The chain recombines TRBV2 with TRBJ2-6; possibly TRBD1 for D (5 bases). Trimming took 2 bases from V and 4 from J, leaving 9 bases between them. There are 15 residues in the CDR3. From germline, CDR1 is SNHLY and CDR2 FYNNEI.

The chain is built from TRBV2 and TRBJ1-2, with D hard to call. Germline lookup yields CDR1 SNHLY and CDR2 FYNNEI. Trimming cost V 4 bases and J 8 bases, with 17 bases left between them. There are 14 residues in the CDR3. This chain's CDR3 is CASSAPVGMSGYTF. The CDR3 nucleotides read TGTGCCAGCAGTGCTCCCGTGGGGATGAGCGGCTACACCTTC.

In its sample, this clonotype was seen many times. This rearrangement joins TRBV20-1 to TRBJ1-5; no firm D call. The CDR3 contains 15 residues. CDR1 and CDR2 (germline): DFQATT, SNEGSKA (reference sequence). Trimming removed 5 bases from V and 0 bases from J, with 14 bases in between. The CDR3 DNA sequence: TGCAGTGCTGGCCTTTCTTCTTATAGCAATCAGCCCCAGCATTTT. Protein product: CSAGLSSYSNQPQHF.

With regard to this clonotype: A read error may explain this, as a much larger clone is one base away. In this CDR3 the conserved last residue, phenylalanine or tryptophan, is missing, so a read error is likely. This rearrangement joins TRBV5-5 to TRBJ2-4; a possible D gene is TRBD2 (6 bases). CDR3 size: 16 residues. Trimming cost V 7 bases and J 0 bases, with 17 bases left between them. Germline V gene lookup returns CDR1 SGHKS and CDR2 YYEKEE (reference sequence). Here the CDR3 reads CASSPERVLAKNIQYI. The DNA for the CDR3 is TGTGCCAGCTCACCGGAGCGGGTACTAGCCAAAAACATTCAGTACATC.

Turning to this clonotype: The junction shows a germline mismatch at one end, possibly a read error. The rearrangement uses TRBV28 and TRBJ2-2, with D maybe TRBD1 (7 bases). This CDR3 has 14 residues. Germline V lookup: CDR1 MDHEN, CDR2 SYDVKM. The CDR3 nucleotides read TGTGCCAGCAGTTTACCCAGGGGGGCCGGGGAGCCGTTTTTT. Protein sequence: CASSLPRGAGEPFF. The variable domain in full, with the rest retrieved from reference TRBV28 and TRBJ2-2, is DVKVTQSSRYLVKRTGEKVFLECVQDMDHENMFWYRQDPGLGLRLIYFSYDVKMKEKGDIPEGYSVSREKKERFSLILESASTNQTSMYLCASSLPRGAGEPFFGEGSRLTVL.

This chain links TRBV6-2 or TRBV6-3 with TRBJ1-1; 9 bases map to TRBD1. After removal of 6 bases from V and 1 base from J, the junction contained 9 bases not matched to a gene. From germline, CDR1 is MNHEY and CDR2 SVGEGT. The CDR3 is made up of 16 amino acids. The CDR3 region has the DNA TGTGCCAGCAGCGACGCCGGGACAGGGAAGAACACTGAAGCTTTCTTT. It yields the protein CASSDAGTGKNTEAFF.

In its sample, this clonotype was seen a few times. This chain connects TRBV20-1 to TRBJ2-1; D tentatively fits TRBD1 or TRBD2 (5 bases each). V was trimmed by 2 bases and J by 4 bases, leaving 15 bases between them. There are 15 residues in the CDR3. The germline V gene has CDR1 DFQATT and CDR2 SNEGSKA (reference sequence). The CDR3 here is CSARLPGPGYNEQFF. The CDR3 DNA is TGCAGTGCTAGACTTCCGGGACCCGGGTACAATGAGCAGTTCTTC.

The table lists this clonotype with a few counts. CDR3 bases: TGTGCCAGCAGCGCCCAGACAGGGGGCTACACCTTC. Translation: CASSAQTGGYTF. This chain links TRBV9 with TRBJ1-2; TRBD1 matches 7 bases. The V segment lost 3 bases and the J segment 8 bases; nucleotides outside the gene matches: 4. Germline values: CDR1 SGDLS, CDR2 YYNGEE. This CDR3 comprises 12 residues.

This clonotype appeared many times. The chain employs TRBV4-1 and TRBJ2-1; 10 positions agree with TRBD2. This CDR3 spans 17 amino acids. With 2 bases clipped from V and 0 bases from J, the junction kept 4 bases outside the gene matches. Looked up from germline, CDR1 is MGHRA and CDR2 is YSYEKL. DNA for the CDR3: TGCGCCAGCAGCCAATTAGCGGGGGGCTACTCCTACAATGAGCAGTTCTTC. This gives the protein CASSQLAGGYSYNEQFF.

The chain carries TRBV14 and TRBJ1-2; unclear D gene. There are 15 residues in the CDR3. Germline V gene lookup returns CDR1 SGHDN and CDR2 FVKESK. V lost 5 bases and J lost 3, with 16 bases in between. The CDR3 DNA is TGTGCCAGCAGCTTGATGGGCGCAGGCGACTATGGCTACACCTTC. Its protein is CASSLMGAGDYGYTF.

The J gene is TRBJ1-2, the V gene TRBV4-1; tentatively, D is TRBD1 (5 bases). CDR3 length equals 15 residues. V lost 1 base to trimming and J lost 2 bases, with 11 bases between them. The V gene's germline CDR1 is MGHRA and CDR2 YSYEKL. The DNA for the CDR3 is TGCGCCAGCAGCCAAGTAGTGGGACGGAACTATGGCTACACCTTC. Translation: CASSQVVGRNYGYTF.

This clonotype was seen ten or more times. The chain combines TRBV28 with TRBJ2-1; the D is unclear. The CDR3 loop spans 13 amino acids. V dropped 8 bases and J dropped 5 bases, with 13 bases sitting between them. Germline V lookup: CDR1 MDHEN, CDR2 SYDVKM. CDR3 sequence: CASLVRLNNEQFF. The CDR3 nucleotides read TGTGCCAGCCTGGTTAGGCTTAACAATGAGCAGTTCTTC.

This clonotype was counted a few times. This chain joins TRBV28 and TRBJ2-7, with 9 nucleotides matching TRBD1. The CDR3 has 16 amino acids. Germline-derived CDR1 and CDR2 are MDHEN and SYDVKM. Germline trimming cut 2 bases from V and 2 bases from J; bases unmatched to any gene: 7. In DNA form, the CDR3 reads TGTGCCAGCAGTTTAAACAGGGGGCGATTGACCTACGAGCAGTACTTC. Residues: CASSLNRGRLTYEQYF.

In this sample, this clonotype turned up many times. V is TRBV5-5 and J is TRBJ1-1; D is unresolved. The germline gives CDR1 SGHKS, CDR2 YYEKEE (reference sequence). The V end was cut by 8 bases, the J end by 0 bases, with 5 bases between. This CDR3 is 11 amino acids long. As DNA, the CDR3 is TGTGCCAGTGAACTGAACACTGAAGCTTTCTTT. Translated: CASELNTEAFF.

This clonotype was counted at least ten times. J is TRBJ2-7 and V is TRBV7-9; 10 bases are a match to TRBD1. Germline CDR1 and CDR2: SEHNR and FQNEAQ (reference sequence). The V segment lost 2 bases and the J segment 6 bases; nucleotides outside the gene matches: 4. This CDR3 comprises 14 residues. CDR3 in amino acids: CASSLRQGAAEQYF. The CDR3 DNA follows: TGTGCCAGCAGCTTACGACAGGGGGCGGCCGAGCAGTACTTC.

There are many counts of this clonotype. The chain carries TRBV6-5 and TRBJ2-5, with 9 bases fitting TRBD2. The trim removed 7 bases at V and 6 bases at J, leaving 9 bases unmatched. The CDR3 sequence is 14 residues long. The germline V gene has CDR1 MNHEY and CDR2 SVGAGI. The CDR3 bases are TGTGCCAGCACCCCCGCGGGGGGGCCAAAGACCCAGTACTTC. Translating gives CASTPAGGPKTQYF.

This clonotype was recorded at least ten times. This chain links TRBV20-1 with TRBJ1-2; 8 bases fit TRBD1. The length of the CDR3 is 12 residues. CDR1 and CDR2 from the germline V gene are DFQATT and SNEGSKA (reference sequence). The V segment lost 3 bases and the J segment 8 bases; nucleotides outside the gene matches: 5. CDR3 sequence: CSASYRGKGYTF. The CDR3 DNA is TGCAGTGCTAGTTACAGGGGGAAGGGCTACACCTTC.

The sample holds a few counts of this clonotype. This chain uses TRBV18 with TRBJ2-3, with D unclear. Trimming cost V 0 bases and J 0 bases, with 4 bases left between them. Germline loops: CDR1 KGHSH, CDR2 LQKENI. The CDR3 is made up of 14 amino acids. CDR3 sequence: CASSPPDSTDTQYF. CDR3 DNA sequence: TGTGCCAGCTCACCACCAGACAGCACAGATACGCAGTATTTT.

There are many counts of this clonotype. This chain uses TRBV30 with TRBJ2-6; 11 nucleotides match TRBD2. The CDR3 totals 17 residues. Per the germline V gene, CDR1 is GTSNPN and CDR2 is SVGIG (reference sequence). V dropped 7 bases and J dropped 0; count of bases not matched to a gene: 8. CDR3 in DNA: TGTGCCTTGTCTAGCGGGGGGCTCAGCTCTGGGGCCAACGTCCTGACTTTC. Its translation: CALSSGGLSSGANVLTF.

A word on this clonotype: Lacking the conserved final phenylalanine or tryptophan, this CDR3 likely reflects a read error. The rearrangement joins TRBV9 to TRBJ1-6; a weak D match, TRBD1 (5 bases). The CDR3 is made up of 13 amino acids. V was pared by 8 bases and J by 5 bases, with 11 bases between. The germline V gene encodes CDR1 SGDLS and CDR2 YYNGEE. The CDR3 nucleotides read TGTGCCAGTGGCCGGGGGGATAATTCACCCCTCCACTGT. As protein: CASGRGDNSPLHC.

This clonotype was observed a single time. A read error may account for a junction end that differs from germline. This chain uses TRBV7-7 with TRBJ2-5; D remains ambiguous. This CDR3 has 15 amino acids. Germline values: CDR1 SSHAT, CDR2 FNYEAQ (reference sequence). The CDR3 sequence: CASSSGRSSQETQYF. For the CDR3, the DNA is TGTGCTAGCAGCTCCGGACGGAGTTCACAGGAGACCCAGTACTTC.

Details on this clonotype: With a much larger clone just one base away, this may be a read error. The chain combines TRBV20-1 with TRBJ2-5; D call uncertain. The tail of the sequence fits TRBJ2-7 better, so the J call may be wrong. Germline CDR1 reads DFQATT; CDR2 reads SNEGSKA (reference sequence). The CDR3 has 13 residues. The CDR3 DNA reads as TGCAGTGCTAGAGGCATGGTGGGCAACGAGCAGTACTTC. The encoded protein is CSARGMVGNEQYF.

This rearrangement joins TRBV20-1 to TRBJ1-1; no definite D call. The germline gives CDR1 DFQATT, CDR2 SNEGSKA (reference sequence). This CDR3 spans 15 amino acids. Trimming cost V 6 bases and J 1 base, with 18 bases left between them. In DNA form, the CDR3 reads TGCAGTGCCACGCAGCGTTTACGACCGAACACTGAAGCTTTCTTT. It translates to CSATQRLRPNTEAFF.

In its sample, this clonotype was seen a few times. V gene TRBV12-5 combines with J gene TRBJ2-1; 9 bases fit TRBD2. The germline CDR1 and CDR2 sequences are LGHNT and FRNRAP. The J segment lost 5 bases and the V segment lost 3 bases, leaving 8 bases of the junction unmatched. This CDR3 spans 16 amino acids. The CDR3 loop reads CASGLHLGGGDNEQFF. CDR3 nucleotide sequence: TGTGCTAGTGGTTTACATCTTGGCGGGGGGGACAATGAGCAGTTCTTC. The variable domain in full, with the rest retrieved from reference TRBV12-5 and TRBJ2-1, is DARVTQTPRHKVTEMGQEVTMRCQPILGHNTVFWYRQTMMQGLELLAYFRNRAPLDDSGMPKDRFSAEMPDATLATLKIQPSEPRDSAVYFCASGLHLGGGDNEQFFGPGTRLTVL.

The sample holds a few counts of this clonotype. One junction end disagrees with the germline gene, perhaps due to a read error. The V gene is TRBV6-6, the J gene TRBJ2-1; D is ambiguous. The CDR3 consists of 13 residues. Germline values: CDR1 MNHNY, CDR2 SVGAGI (reference sequence). CDR3 nucleotides: TGTGCCAGCGGTTACCTTAGCTCAAGTGAGCAGTTCTTC. Its protein is CASGYLSSSEQFF.

This clonotype was detected many times. The gene calls are TRBV28 and TRBJ2-7; no clear D gene. CDR1 is MDHEN, CDR2 SYDVKM, per germline. The germline V and J ends were trimmed by 6 bases and 6 bases, with 9 bases remaining between them. The CDR3 length is 11 residues. This CDR3 is CASSLQIEQYF. Written as DNA, the CDR3 is TGTGCCAGCAGCCTCCAGATCGAGCAGTACTTC.

This clonotype has a count of ten or more. V usage is TRBV20-1 and J usage is TRBJ2-7; D unclear. The CDR3 has 11 amino acids. Germline V gene data show CDR1 as DFQATT and CDR2 as SNEGSKA (reference sequence). Trimming pared 0 bases from V and 4 bases from J, leaving 4 bases between. The CDR3 sequence is CSAREVYEQYF. The CDR3, as DNA: TGCAGTGCTAGAGAAGTTTACGAGCAGTACTTC.